This entry is about one TCR beta chain. What antigen it recognizes has not been identified. No base quality information exists; no much larger clone differs at one position. TCRbeta CDR3 regions were amplified from genomic DNA by means of the immunoSEQ Assay, a bias-controlled multiplex PCR. On the study's bioinformatics: Within the assay, amplification of reference gene primers was used to estimate how many nucleated cells each sample contained. To quantify the absolute abundance of each unique TCRbeta CDR3 rearrangement, sequence reads were collapsed and filtered. For each sample, productive Simpson clonality was calculated as the square root of Simpson's diversity index over productive rearrangements. TCRdb provides this immuneACCESS table in a form limited to in-frame rearrangements. Some clones are lacking; in checked studies, under half of them reflect an unresolved V gene, and why the rest are absent is not known. V and J calls and clone size follow that table, whereas D and trimming were derived from the DNA. This sample is represented by 280,000 or so clones; roughly 90% of them were singletons. The top ten clonotypes cover about 8.5% of the sample.

This entry comes from a study of blood T cell repertoires in COVID-19 (dated by TCRdb to about 2020). General notes on the study: The collaborator samples originated in the United States, Italy and Spain and spanned the acute and convalescent phases of COVID-19. The sample metadata nearly always contained a de-identified subject ID, COVID-19 status, age in years and sex. HLA class I and class II types, where available, came from metadata supplied by the sample provider rather than from assay-based typing. The repertoires were released in a freely available public database intended as a resource for research on the immune response to SARS-CoV-2. Subjects who had been exposed to COVID-19, were actively infected with it, or had recovered from it provided the deeply sampled blood TCRbeta repertoires that made up the dataset. The material from the prospective study consisted of cDNA or gDNA derived from T cells, B-cell-depleted T cells, or PBMCs. Samples were obtained from the ongoing ImmuneRACE study (first 160 participants) and from 1,254 subjects provided by 6 global collaborators.

Each collaborating institution followed its own protocols to collect whole blood in K2EDTA tubes. For TCRbeta analysis, collaborator samples were shipped as frozen whole blood, as isolated PBMCs, or as DNA extracted from either sample type. What the research found in general, with its limitations: How much clinical and demographic metadata was included differed by source and by participant, and the metadata was provided uncurated.

Per the germline V gene, SGDLS is the CDR1 and YYNGEE is the CDR2. Ends trimmed: V by 4 bases, J by 1 base; bases unmatched to a gene: 3. The cysteine opens and the phenylalanine closes a CDR3 of 16 amino acids. CDR3 DNA is the only sequence kept; it has 48 bases, read in frame from the first base. The sequence links TRBV9 to TRBJ2-4, with 12 central nucleotides matching TRBD1. The sequenced sample was peripheral blood. The source is a man younger than 35 with active or convalescent COVID-19. The CDR3 here reads CASSLGTGGAKNIQYF. The nucleotide sequence is TGTGCCAGCAGCCTCGGGACAGGGGGCGCCAAAAACATTCAGTACTTC.